This is a list of T cell receptor beta chains from one sample in a study of beta chain features in type 1 diabetes. Using immunoSEQ multiplex PCR, the repertoire was profiled, and TCRdb retains in-frame clones only, with some absent. Of almost 250,000 clones listed, roughly 14% are singletons. The specimen was naive CD4+ T cells from blood. The origin of the receptors is a woman in her thirties or forties in good health. Both conserved end residues are part of each CDR3. A D gene is named only where the DNA matches it firmly. For some rows the clone size is stated as once, few or many, or as a class when expanded; others skip it.

TRBV5-4	15	TRBJ2-1	TRBD2	.	TGTGCCAGCAGGGAGGCTAGCGGGGGGGTGAATGAGCAGTTCTTC	CASREASGGVNEQFF
TRBV18	14	TRBJ2-1	.	.	TGTGCCAGCTCACCCGGGTGGGGGGACGATGAGCAGTTCTTC	CASSPGWGDDEQFF
TRBV6-5	15	TRBJ1-1	.	few	TGTGCCAGCACCAACCCCATAGGGGGGAACACTGAAGCTTTCTTT	CASTNPIGGNTEAFF
TRBV7-7	15	TRBJ2-1	TRBD1	few	TGTGCCAGCAGCCTACGACAGGGTTATATGGATGAGCAGTTCTTC	CASSLRQGYMDEQFF
TRBV7-2	14	TRBJ1-5	.	.	TGTGCCAGCAGCTTAGTTTATAGCAATCAGCCCCAGCATTTT	CASSLVYSNQPQHF
TRBV5-4	16	TRBJ2-5	TRBD2	few	TGTGCCAGCAGCTTCGTACCGCGGGGGGGCCAAGAGACCCAGTACTTC	CASSFVPRGGQETQYF
TRBV5-1	14	TRBJ2-3	.	.	TGCGCCAGCAGCTCAACGGGACTTCCCGATACGCAGTATTTT	CASSSTGLPDTQYF
TRBV7-9	14	TRBJ2-5	TRBD2	.	TGTGCCAGCAGCACTAGCGGGGGTGGAGAGACCCAGTACTTC	CASSTSGGGETQYF
TRBV4-3	22	TRBJ2-1	TRBD1	.	TGCGCCAGCAGCCAAGCCCCGCGGTCCGGGACAGGGTTCCTCAGCTCCTACAATGAGCAGTTCTTC	CASSQAPRSGTGFLSSYNEQFF
TRBV11-3	14	TRBJ2-1	.	.	TGTGCCAGCAGCTTAGGCTGGGCCGGCAATGAGCAGTTCTTC	CASSLGWAGNEQFF
TRBV7-9	15	TRBJ2-3	TRBD2	few	TGTGCCAGCAGCCCAGCGGGGAAAGGGACAGATACGCAGTATTTT	CASSPAGKGTDTQYF
TRBV5-1	16	TRBJ2-5	.	few	TGCGCCAGCAGCGTAAGGCCGACTCCGAGGCGGGAGACCCAGTACTTC	CASSVRPTPRRETQYF
TRBV7-9	14	TRBJ2-7	.	many	TGTGCCAGCAGCCCAAGGACATCGGGGGACGAGCAGTACTTC	CASSPRTSGDEQYF
TRBV10-3	14	TRBJ1-2	TRBD1	.	TGTGCCATCAGGACAGGGCTCCGTGGCTATGGCTACACCTTC	CAIRTGLRGYGYTF
TRBV18	15	TRBJ2-1	.	.	TGTGCCAGCTCACCAAGGCAGGGGGGCACCAATGAGCAGTTCTTC	CASSPRQGGTNEQFF
TRBV18	12	TRBJ1-5	.	.	TGTGCCAGCTCACCTTCCGCGCAGCCCCAGCATTTT	CASSPSAQPQHF
TRBV7-9	15	TRBJ1-1	.	.	TGTGCCAGCAGCTTACAGGGGAGTATGAACACTGAAGCTTTCTTT	CASSLQGSMNTEAFF
TRBV7-9	13	TRBJ1-1	.	.	TGTGCCAGTTCAACAGGGCAGAACACTGAAGCTTTCTTT	CASSTGQNTEAFF
TRBV5-1	16	TRBJ2-1	TRBD2	few	TGCGCCAGCAGCTTGGCCAGCGGGGGTTCATACAATGAGCAGTTCTTC	CASSLASGGSYNEQFF
TRBV25-1	13	TRBJ2-7	TRBD2	few	TGTGCCAGCGGCCTAGCGGGAACTGACGAGCAGTACTTC	CASGLAGTDEQYF
TRBV18	13	TRBJ1-2	TRBD1	.	TGTGCCAGCTCACCACCGACAGGGTATGGCTACACCTTC	CASSPPTGYGYTF
TRBV7-8	13	TRBJ1-5	.	few	TGTGCCAGCAGCTCAGGGGTTGGTCAGCCCCAGCATTTT	CASSSGVGQPQHF
TRBV10-3	15	TRBJ2-7	TRBD1	few	TGTGCCATCAGTGAGGACAGGGAACGGACCTACGAGCAGTACTTC	CAISEDRERTYEQYF
TRBV11-2	16	TRBJ2-3	TRBD2	.	TGTGCCAGCAGCCCCCTCGGGACTAGCGGGACAGATACGCAGTATTTT	CASSPLGTSGTDTQYF
TRBV4-3	11	TRBJ2-7	.	.	TGCGCCAGCAGCCACCATTACGAGCAGTACTTC	CASSHHYEQYF
TRBV29-1	14	TRBJ2-3	TRBD2	.	TGCAGCGTTTCTGGACTAGCGGGGGGGGATACGCAGTATTTT	CSVSGLAGGDTQYF
TRBV5-1	15	TRBJ2-3	TRBD2	.	TGCGCCAGCAGCTTGGCGGGGGGTAGCACAGATACGCAGTATTTT	CASSLAGGSTDTQYF
TRBV14	15	TRBJ2-1	TRBD1	.	TGTGCCAGCAGCCAGCCCGGGACAGGGCACAATGAGCAGTTCTTC	CASSQPGTGHNEQFF
TRBV6-5	15	TRBJ1-5	TRBD1	.	TGTGCCAGCAGCAGGACCACAGGGGGCAATCAGCCCCAGCATTTT	CASSRTTGGNQPQHF
TRBV2	13	TRBJ1-4	.	.	TGTGCCAGCAGTAAGTTGAGGGAGGAAAAACTGTTTTTT	CASSKLREEKLFF
TRBV9	14	TRBJ2-3	.	.	TGTGCCAGCAGCGTAGTCGGTAGCACAGATACGCAGTATTTT	CASSVVGSTDTQYF
TRBV19	15	TRBJ1-2	.	few	TGTGCCAGTAGTATTCCGTCGACAGCAACCTATGGCTACACCTTC	CASSIPSTATYGYTF
TRBV19	15	TRBJ2-3	.	few	TGTGCCAGTAGTATGAGCGCCCTTCTGGCAGATACGCAGTATTTT	CASSMSALLADTQYF
TRBV4-3	18	TRBJ2-5	TRBD2	few	TGCGCCAGCAGCCAAGGGGGTCGGAAAGCGGGGAGACAAGAGACCCAGTACTTC	CASSQGGRKAGRQETQYF
TRBV5-1	17	TRBJ2-3	TRBD2	.	TGCGCCAGCAGCTTGATCGCTAGCGGGGGAAGCACAGATACGCAGTATTTT	CASSLIASGGSTDTQYF
TRBV9	18	TRBJ2-1	TRBD2	few	TGTGCCAGCAGCGTAGCTTCGAAGACTAGCGGGGGTTACAATGAGCAGTTCTTC	CASSVASKTSGGYNEQFF
TRBV5-1	15	TRBJ2-5	.	.	TGCGCCAGCAGCAGACGGACAACGTACCAAGAGACCCAGTACTTC	CASSRRTTYQETQYF
TRBV6-5	13	TRBJ1-2	TRBD1	.	TGTGCCAGCAGTCCCCGGGACAGAGAAGGCTACACCTTC	CASSPRDREGYTF
TRBV9	13	TRBJ2-7	.	.	TGTGCCAGCAGCGTAGCTGATAGCTACGAGCAGTACTTC	CASSVADSYEQYF
TRBV5-1	15	TRBJ2-5	TRBD2	.	TGCGCCAGCAGCCTCGGGACTAGCGGGGTAGAGACCCAGTACTTC	CASSLGTSGVETQYF
TRBV7-2	16	TRBJ1-5	.	.	TGTGCCAGCAGCTTAGGTTCCTCAGGGGGCAATCAGCCCCAGCATTTT	CASSLGSSGGNQPQHF
TRBV25-1	16	TRBJ1-3	.	.	TGTGCCAGCAGCGGCGGAAGCTCGGGGTCTGGAAACACCATATATTTT	CASSGGSSGSGNTIYF
TRBV7-9	11	TRBJ2-5	TRBD1	few	TGTGCCAGCAGACCCCAGGGGGCCCAGTACTTC	CASRPQGAQYF
TRBV6-1	10	TRBJ1-2	.	few	TGTGCCAGCAGTGAGTCGGGGAGGAACTTC	CASSESGRNF
TRBV19	13	TRBJ2-3	TRBD1	.	TGTGCCAGTAGTGACAGGGTCACAGATACGCAGTATTTT	CASSDRVTDTQYF
TRBV7-2	15	TRBJ1-3	.	few	TGTGCCAGCAGCGCCGCGGGGGGCTCTGGAAACACCATATATTTT	CASSAAGGSGNTIYF
TRBV20-1	11	TRBJ1-1	.	.	TGCAGTGCTAGAGACGGGGGTCTGGCTTTCTTT	CSARDGGLAFF
TRBV6-6	15	TRBJ1-1	.	.	TGTGCCAGCAGTTTTGCGGACAGATTGAACACTGAAGCTTTCTTT	CASSFADRLNTEAFF
TRBV19	14	TRBJ1-5	.	.	TGTGCCAGTACCTTGGGGAGGTCTGGGCAGCCCCAGCATTTT	CASTLGRSGQPQHF
TRBV6-5	16	TRBJ2-7	TRBD2	.	TGTGCCAGCAGTTACTCGAGGTTTAGCGGGGCCTACGAGCAGTACTTC	CASSYSRFSGAYEQYF
TRBV2	15	TRBJ2-3	TRBD1	.	TGTGCCAGCGGACGGGACAGGGTAGTCACAGATACGCAGTATTTT	CASGRDRVVTDTQYF
TRBV6-6	15	TRBJ2-3	TRBD2	.	TGTGCCAGCAGTAAAGGCACTAGCGGGATTGATACGCAGTATTTT	CASSKGTSGIDTQYF